This T cell receptor (beta chain) was sequenced for a study of vaccination effects on CD4 cells after COVID-19. Findings of the study overall: Convalescent patients numbered few in the study; early post-infection timepoints were missing entirely. Among infection- and vaccine-induced clones, marked clonal contraction occurred late after vaccination.

With respect to this clone: No antigen is known for it.

Data came from immunoSEQ multiplex PCR; TCRdb stores just in-frame clones and leaves some out. The sample yields around 68,000 clones, 80% seen once. V was clipped by 5 bases and J by 2 bases, with 13 bases between them. This CDR3 is built from 15 residues. Germline CDR1 SGHAT, CDR2 FQNNGV. CD4+ T cells specific for antigen were expanded with viral peptide pools by the ViraFEST assay before sequencing. Scientists isolated CD4+ T cells after an approximately ten-day culture period ended. Vaccine recipients had no previous SARS-CoV-2 infection; their nucleocapsid antibodies were negative. IL-2 at about 9.7 IU/ml and peptides at around 9.1 ug/ml were added to cultured PBMC, roughly 1.8 million per well. Half of the medium was exchanged for IL-2 medium on both days 3 and 7.

The origin of this receptor is a human donor who received a COVID-19 vaccine. The rearrangement links TRBV11-2 to TRBJ1-3; possibly TRBD1 for D (5 bases). This specimen was CD4+ T cells from PBMCs cultured with SARS-CoV-2 spike peptides, taken before COVID-19 vaccination. The CDR3 loop reads CASSKVRAPGNTIYF. The CDR3 DNA is TGTGCCAGCAGCAAGGTCAGGGCCCCTGGAAACACCATATATTTT. Full variable domain (outside the CDR3, taken from reference TRBV11-2 and TRBJ1-3): EAGVAQSPRYKIIEKRQSVAFWCNPISGHATLYWYQQILGQGPKLLIQFQNNGVVDDSQLPKDRFSAERLKGVDSTLKIQPAKLEDSAVYLCASSKVRAPGNTIYFGEGSWLTVV.